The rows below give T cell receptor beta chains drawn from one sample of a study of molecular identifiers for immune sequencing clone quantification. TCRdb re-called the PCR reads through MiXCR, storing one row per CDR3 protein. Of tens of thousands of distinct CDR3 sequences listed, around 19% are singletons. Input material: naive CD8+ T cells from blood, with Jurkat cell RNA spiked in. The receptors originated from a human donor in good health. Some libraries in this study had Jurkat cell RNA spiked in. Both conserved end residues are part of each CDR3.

CASSPVAGRSENTVAFF	TRBV12-3/TRBV12-4	TRBJ1-1
CAWSGLAGTDTQYF	TRBV30	TRBJ2-3
CASIFRDGSNTEAFF	TRBV4-1	TRBJ1-1
CASSKDRGLTKNIQYF	TRBV21-1	TRBJ2-4
CASSLGSSVSSYNEQFF	TRBV11-3	TRBJ2-1
CASSSLENEQFF	TRBV7-9	TRBJ2-1
CASSPAGSSYEQYF	TRBV27	TRBJ2-7
CASSYIGYTDTQYF	TRBV11-2	TRBJ2-3
CASSSWTDQETQYF	TRBV11-2	TRBJ2-5
CASSLAWLAQETQYF	TRBV7-2	TRBJ2-5
CASSESPGQVNTEAFF	TRBV25-1	TRBJ1-1
CASSWSTGDLGANVLTF	TRBV12-3/TRBV12-4	TRBJ2-6
CASSSGRHYEQYF	TRBV27	TRBJ2-7
CASSQVAGELFF	TRBV7-9	TRBJ2-2
CASSTRLDSTGELFF	TRBV11-2	TRBJ2-2
CATSRPQLAGGTYEQYF	TRBV15	TRBJ2-7
CAISEYRDNEQYF	TRBV10-3	TRBJ2-7
CASSPVPGTNSYEQYF	TRBV7-2	TRBJ2-7
CSAPVTGNQYEQYF	TRBV20-1	TRBJ2-7
CASSQDFTEAFF	TRBV4-1	TRBJ1-1
CASSAPGLAGQETQYF	TRBV25-1	TRBJ2-5
CASSGWTGTPEAFF	TRBV2	TRBJ1-1
CATHSSGTGGLAGEVANTGELYF	TRBV24-1	TRBJ2-2